The entry below gives a single T cell receptor beta chain sequence along with its context. Its antigen remains unidentified. The V segment lost 4 bases and the J segment 9 bases; nucleotides outside the gene matches: 6. The CDR3 is 13 residues long. CDR1 and CDR2 from the germline V gene are MDHEN and SYDVKM. These data belong to a study of cytomegalovirus exposure and HLA in healthy donors. Background on the study: Early on, a data release was issued that held 65 million to 100 million unique TCRs from HLA-typed donors.

PCR primers comprised 60 Vbeta and 13 Jbeta primers. The method was immunoSEQ multiplex PCR; TCRdb's version includes in-frame clones alone and lacks a portion of them. The sample's table shows approximately 120,000 clones. Overall study results and limits: Later on, a genetic analysis was performed. It linked a missense variant in DCLRE1C with V- and J-gene trimming of TCR beta. The listing of 150 to 200 TCR beta chains classed them as cytomegalovirus-associated. Indistinguishable V segments, including TRBV6-2 and TRBV6-3, were excluded.

The V gene is TRBV28, the J gene TRBJ2-1; 7 bases map to TRBD2. This TCR was recovered from a middle-aged man in good health and CMV-seronegative. Sequenced sample: PBMCs. The CDR3 loop reads CASSSKRDGEQFF. The CDR3 DNA sequence: TGTGCCAGCAGTTCCAAGCGGGATGGTGAGCAGTTCTTC.